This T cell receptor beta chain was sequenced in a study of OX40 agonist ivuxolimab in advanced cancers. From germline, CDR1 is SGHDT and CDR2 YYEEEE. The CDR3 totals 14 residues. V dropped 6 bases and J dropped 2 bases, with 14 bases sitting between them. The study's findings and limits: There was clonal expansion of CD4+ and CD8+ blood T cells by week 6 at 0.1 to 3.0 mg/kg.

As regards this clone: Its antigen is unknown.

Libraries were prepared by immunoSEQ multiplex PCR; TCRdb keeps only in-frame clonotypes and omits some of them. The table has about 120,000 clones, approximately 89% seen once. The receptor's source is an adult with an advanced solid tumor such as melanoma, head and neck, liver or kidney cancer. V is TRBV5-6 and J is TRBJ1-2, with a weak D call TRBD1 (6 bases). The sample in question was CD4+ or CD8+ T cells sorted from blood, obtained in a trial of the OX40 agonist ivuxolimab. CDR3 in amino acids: CASKQDRINYGYTF. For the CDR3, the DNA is TGTGCCAGCAAACAAGACAGGATAAACTATGGCTACACCTTC. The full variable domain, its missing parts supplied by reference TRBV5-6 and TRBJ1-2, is DAGVTQSPTHLIKTRGQQVTLRCSPKSGHDTVSWYQQALGQGPQFIFQYYEEEERQRGNFPDRFSGHQFPNYSSELNVNALLLGDSALYLCASKQDRINYGYTFGSGTRLTVV.